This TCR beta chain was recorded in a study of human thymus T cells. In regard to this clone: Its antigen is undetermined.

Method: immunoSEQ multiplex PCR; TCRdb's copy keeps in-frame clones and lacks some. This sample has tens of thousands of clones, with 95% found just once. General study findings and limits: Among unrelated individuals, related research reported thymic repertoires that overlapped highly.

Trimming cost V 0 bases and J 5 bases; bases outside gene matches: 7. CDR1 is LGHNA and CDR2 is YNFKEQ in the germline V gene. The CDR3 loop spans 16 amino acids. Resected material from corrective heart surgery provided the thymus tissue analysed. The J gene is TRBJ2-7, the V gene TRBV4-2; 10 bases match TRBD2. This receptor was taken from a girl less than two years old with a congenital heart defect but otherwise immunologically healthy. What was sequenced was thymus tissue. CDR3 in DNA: TGTGCCAGCAGCCAAGATCTTACTAGCGGGAACGACGAGCAGTACTTC. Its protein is CASSQDLTSGNDEQYF.